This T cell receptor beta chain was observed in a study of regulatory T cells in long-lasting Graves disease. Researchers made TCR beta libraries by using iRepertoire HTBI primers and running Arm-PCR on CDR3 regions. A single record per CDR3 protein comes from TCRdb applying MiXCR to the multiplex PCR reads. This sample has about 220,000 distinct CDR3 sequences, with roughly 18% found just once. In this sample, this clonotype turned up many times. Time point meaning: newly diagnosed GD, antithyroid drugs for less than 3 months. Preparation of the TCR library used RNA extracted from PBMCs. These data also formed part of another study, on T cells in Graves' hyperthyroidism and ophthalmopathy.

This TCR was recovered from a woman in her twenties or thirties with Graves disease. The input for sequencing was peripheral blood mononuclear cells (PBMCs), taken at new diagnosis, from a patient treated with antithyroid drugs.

CDR3 residues: CASSLAAGPSYEQYF. The DNA for the CDR3 is TGCGCCAGCAGCTTGGCGGCAGGGCCTTCCTACGAGCAGTACTTC. The chain is built from TRBV5-1 and TRBJ2-7; perhaps TRBD1 as D (5 bases). Germline V lookup: CDR1 SGHRS, CDR2 YFSETQ. The CDR3 extends over 15 amino acids. The V gene lost 0 bases and the J gene lost 1 base, with 11 bases spanning the gap.